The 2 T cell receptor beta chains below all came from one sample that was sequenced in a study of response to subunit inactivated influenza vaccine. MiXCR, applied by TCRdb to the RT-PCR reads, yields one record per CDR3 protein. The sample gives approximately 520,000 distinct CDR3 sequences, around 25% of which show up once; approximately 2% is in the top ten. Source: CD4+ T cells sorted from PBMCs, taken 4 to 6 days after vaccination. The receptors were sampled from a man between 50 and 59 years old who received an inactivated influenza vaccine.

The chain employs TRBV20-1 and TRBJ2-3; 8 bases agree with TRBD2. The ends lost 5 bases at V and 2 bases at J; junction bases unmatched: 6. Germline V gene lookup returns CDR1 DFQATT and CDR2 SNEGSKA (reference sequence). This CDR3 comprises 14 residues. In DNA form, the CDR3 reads TGCAGTGCTCCCCGGGAGGGTGTCACAGATACGCAGTATTTT. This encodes CSAPREGVTDTQYF.

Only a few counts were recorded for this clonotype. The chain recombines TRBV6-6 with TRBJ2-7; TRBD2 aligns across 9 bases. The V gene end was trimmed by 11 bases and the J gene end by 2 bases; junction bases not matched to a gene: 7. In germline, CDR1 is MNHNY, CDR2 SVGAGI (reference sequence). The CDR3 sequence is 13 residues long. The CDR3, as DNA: TGTGCCGCCCGAGCGGGGGGCCCCTACGAGCAGTACTTC. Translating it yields CAARAGGPYEQYF.